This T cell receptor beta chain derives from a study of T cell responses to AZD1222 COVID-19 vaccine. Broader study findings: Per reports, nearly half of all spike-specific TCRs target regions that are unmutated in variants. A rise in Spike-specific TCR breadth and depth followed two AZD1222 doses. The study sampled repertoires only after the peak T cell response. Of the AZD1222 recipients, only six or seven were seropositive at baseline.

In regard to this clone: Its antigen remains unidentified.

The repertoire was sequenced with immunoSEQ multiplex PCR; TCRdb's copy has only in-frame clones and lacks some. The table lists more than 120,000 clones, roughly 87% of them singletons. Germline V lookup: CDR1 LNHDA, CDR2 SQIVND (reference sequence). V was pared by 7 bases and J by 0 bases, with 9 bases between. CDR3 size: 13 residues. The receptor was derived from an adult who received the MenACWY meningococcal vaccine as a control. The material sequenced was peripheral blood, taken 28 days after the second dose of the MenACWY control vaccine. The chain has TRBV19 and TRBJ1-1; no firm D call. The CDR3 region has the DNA TGTGCCAGTAATCCGGGTTTGAACACTGAAGCTTTCTTT. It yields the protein CASNPGLNTEAFF.